The 27 T cell receptor beta chains below were found in one sample sequenced in a study of T-cell memory formation after mild COVID-19. Using its own MiXCR run on the 5' RACE reads, TCRdb lists one record per CDR3 protein. This sample has around 410,000 distinct CDR3 sequences, with 20% to 30% found just once. The sample comprised PBMCs or a T cell subset sorted from them (not recorded which). These receptors were obtained from an adult woman who had mild COVID-19 (a few samples of this study predate the infection). Cell type and time point are not known.

The table lists this clonotype with a few counts. The CDR3 protein is CASSEPRGLSSYNEQFF. CDR3 sequence (DNA): TGTGCCAGCAGTGAACCCAGGGGGTTGAGCTCCTACAATGAGCAGTTCTTC. The rearrangement links TRBV2 to TRBJ2-1; TRBD1 agrees at 7 bases. V lost 2 bases to trimming and J lost 0 bases; unmatched junction nucleotides: 7. From germline, CDR1 is SNHLY and CDR2 FYNNEI. The length of the CDR3 is 17 residues.

This clonotype was seen a few times. This rearrangement joins TRBV11-2 to TRBJ2-1, with D uncertain. The germline V gene encodes CDR1 SGHAT and CDR2 FQNNGV. The CDR3 loop spans 13 amino acids. The V gene lost 2 bases and the J gene lost 8 bases, with 10 bases spanning the gap. The CDR3 nucleotides read TGTGCCAGCAGCTTATCACGCTGGGATGAGCAGTTCTTC. It encodes CASSLSRWDEQFF. Drawing the rest from reference TRBV11-2 and TRBJ2-1, the complete variable domain is EAGVAQSPRYKIIEKRQSVAFWCNPISGHATLYWYQQILGQGPKLLIQFQNNGVVDDSQLPKDRFSAERLKGVDSTLKIQPAKLEDSAVYLCASSLSRWDEQFFGPGTRLTVL.

The chain uses TRBV6-5 and TRBJ1-1; D is uncertain. The CDR3 totals 12 residues. Germline loops: CDR1 MNHEY, CDR2 SVGAGI. Deletions cut 1 base from V and 7 bases from J, with 7 bases between. DNA for the CDR3: TGTGCCAGCAGTTACTTGGCCGGTGAAGCTTTCTTT. Amino acid sequence: CASSYLAGEAFF.

The rearrangement links TRBV11-1 to TRBJ1-1, with 7 bases matching TRBD1. The germline V gene has CDR1 SGHAT and CDR2 FQDESV (reference sequence). The trim removed 5 bases at V and 0 bases at J, leaving 6 bases unmatched. CDR3 length equals 15 residues. The CDR3 DNA is TGTGCCAGCAGCCCTCCGGGACAGCTGAACACTGAAGCTTTCTTT. It yields the protein CASSPPGQLNTEAFF. Drawing the rest from reference TRBV11-1 and TRBJ1-1, the complete variable domain is EAEVAQSPRYKITEKSQAVAFWCDPISGHATLYWYRQILGQGPELLVQFQDESVVDDSQLPKDRFSAERLKGVDSTLKIQPAELGDSAMYLCASSPPGQLNTEAFFGQGTRLTVV.

This clonotype showed up just a few times. The chain is built from TRBV15 and TRBJ1-5; the D gene is possibly TRBD1 (5 bases). The germline V and J ends were trimmed by 6 bases and 0 bases, with 24 bases remaining between them. Germline V gene sequence: CDR1 LNHNV, CDR2 YYDKDF (reference sequence). CDR3 size: 19 residues. The CDR3 DNA sequence: TGTGCCACCAGGCCGGGGCCCGGGACCGTCTATTATAGCAATCAGCCCCAGCATTTT. It yields the protein CATRPGPGTVYYSNQPQHF. Full variable domain (rest looked up from reference TRBV15 and TRBJ1-5): DAMVIQNPRYQVTQFGKPVTLSCSQTLNHNVMYWYQQKSSQAPKLLFHYYDKDFNNEADTPDNFQSRRPNTSFCFLDIRSPGLGDTAMYLCATRPGPGTVYYSNQPQHFGDGTRLSIL.

This clonotype was counted between two and nine times. The J gene is TRBJ2-2, the V gene TRBV25-1; D not certain. CDR1 and CDR2 from the germline V gene are MGHDK and SYGVNS. This CDR3 has 13 residues. The V end lost 5 bases, the J end lost 2 bases, and 6 bases lay between the germline ends. The CDR3 sequence: CASSRANTGELFF. The CDR3 DNA reads as TGTGCCAGCAGTAGGGCCAACACCGGGGAGCTGTTTTTT.

The V and J genes are TRBV7-9 and TRBJ2-7; 7 bases match TRBD1. The germline CDR1 and CDR2 sequences are SEHNR and FQNEAQ (reference sequence). The CDR3 contains 13 residues. V shed 6 bases and J 4 bases; nucleotides not matched to a gene: 6. CDR3 residues: CASSTDRLYEQYF. CDR3 bases: TGTGCCAGCAGTACGGACAGGTTGTACGAGCAGTACTTC.

The gene calls are TRBV4-3 and TRBJ2-7; TRBD1 or TRBD2 may be the D gene (5 bases each). This CDR3 is built from 15 residues. The V gene's germline CDR1 is LGHNA and CDR2 YSLEER. Trimming took off 0 bases at V and 7 bases at J, with 16 bases between the two ends. The CDR3 coding sequence is TGCGCCAGCAGCCAAGAAGGGGACGGCCTGGGAGAGCAGTACTTC. Amino acid sequence: CASSQEGDGLGEQYF.

This clonotype was observed a few times. The V call is TRBV5-1, the J call TRBJ1-6, with no clear D. Trimming stripped 5 bases from V and 7 bases from J, with 7 bases between. The CDR3 extends over 12 amino acids. Looked up from germline, CDR1 is SGHRS and CDR2 is YFSETQ. The CDR3 DNA sequence: TGCGCCAGCAGAAACACGAATTCACCCCTCCACTTT. Protein product: CASRNTNSPLHF.

This rearrangement joins TRBV6-4 to TRBJ2-2; 7 bases fit TRBD1. J lost 2 bases, V lost 2 bases, and 2 bases had no gene match. This CDR3 spans 15 amino acids. Per the germline V gene, CDR1 is MRHNA and CDR2 is SNTAGT. The CDR3 loop is CASSDRGHNTGELFF. Here the CDR3 DNA reads TGTGCCAGCAGTGACAGGGGGCATAACACCGGGGAGCTGTTTTTT.

The V gene is TRBV14, the J gene TRBJ2-7; D might be TRBD1 or TRBD2, each matching 5 bases. V lost 3 bases, J lost 2 bases, and 11 bases lay in between. The germline V gene has CDR1 SGHDN and CDR2 FVKESK. The CDR3 has 14 residues. The CDR3 here is CASSQGPSPYEQYF. DNA of the CDR3: TGTGCCAGCAGCCAGGGACCCAGCCCCTACGAGCAGTACTTC.

The chain is built from TRBV12-3 or TRBV12-4 and TRBJ2-1, with unresolved D. V dropped 6 bases and J dropped 3 bases, with 6 bases sitting between them. The CDR3 contains 12 residues. The DNA of the CDR3 is TGTGCCAGCAGCAGGTTCTACAATGAGCAGTTCTTC. It specifies CASSRFYNEQFF.

This clonotype has just one count. The V and J genes are TRBV12-3 or TRBV12-4 and TRBJ2-7; tentative D call: TRBD2 (6 bases). Trimming cost V 6 bases and J 3 bases, with 15 bases left between them. The CDR3 is made up of 14 amino acids. CDR3 in DNA: TGTGCCAGCAGCCCGAGCGGGCCTGACTACGAGCAGTACTTC. Amino acid sequence: CASSPSGPDYEQYF.

This sequence joins TRBV12-3 or TRBV12-4 and TRBJ2-5; 7 bases are shared with TRBD1. The CDR3 runs to 12 residues. V lost 1 base to trimming and J lost 10 bases; unmatched junction nucleotides: 3. The CDR3 region is CASSLEGAVQYF. DNA of the CDR3: TGTGCCAGCAGTTTAGAGGGGGCGGTCCAGTACTTC.

The chain combines TRBV20-1 with TRBJ1-4; D is unresolved. Germline CDR1 and CDR2: DFQATT and SNEGSKA (reference sequence). Trimming took off 4 bases at V and 8 bases at J, with 11 bases between the two ends. This CDR3 contains 12 residues. CDR3 nucleotide sequence: TGCAGTGCTAACCCTATTAGCGAAAAACTGTTTTTT. Its protein product is CSANPISEKLFF.

The chain is built from TRBV23-1 and TRBJ2-7; 12 nucleotides match TRBD2. TRBV23-1 is reported as an ORF; its role is uncertain. Losses at the gene ends were 6 bases for V and 6 bases for J; bases not matched to a gene: 9. This CDR3 is 15 amino acids long. The CDR3 here is CASRGTSGWSSEQYF. The CDR3 coding sequence is TGCGCCAGCAGAGGGACTAGCGGGTGGAGCTCCGAGCAGTACTTC.

V is TRBV20-1 and J is TRBJ1-5; 8 bases are shared with TRBD1. V trimming: 0 bases; J trimming: 7 bases; junction bases outside the gene matches: 17. This CDR3 has 18 residues. CDR1 and CDR2 from the germline V gene are DFQATT and SNEGSKA (reference sequence). In DNA form, the CDR3 reads TGCAGTGCTAGAGACGCCGGACAGGGAGGGGGCTCATGGCAGCCCCAGCATTTT. Protein sequence: CSARDAGQGGGSWQPQHF.

This clonotype was picked up one time. The genes are TRBV29-1 and TRBJ1-1; TRBD1 is a possible D gene (5 bases). The V gene lost 3 bases and the J gene lost 10 bases, with 6 bases spanning the gap. CDR3 length: 9 amino acids. CDR1 is SQVTM and CDR2 is ANQGSEA in the germline V gene. The DNA for the CDR3 is TGCAGCGTTGATGGGGGAGCTTTCTTT. Its protein product is CSVDGGAFF. The complete variable domain, with remaining parts taken from reference TRBV29-1 and TRBJ1-1, reads SAVISQKPSRDICQRGTSLTIQCQVDSQVTMMFWYRQQPGQSLTLIATANQGSEATYESGFVIDKFPISRPNLTFSTLTVSNMSPEDSSIYLCSVDGGAFFGQGTRLTVV.

In this sample, this clonotype turned up a few times. The chain recombines TRBV15 with TRBJ2-1, with 7 bases identical to TRBD2. The CDR3 consists of 18 residues. Germline loops: CDR1 LNHNV, CDR2 YYDKDF (reference sequence). The J segment lost 0 bases and the V segment lost 0 bases, leaving 8 bases of the junction unmatched. The CDR3 region is CATSRDIGTTSSYNEQFF. The CDR3, as DNA: TGTGCCACCAGCAGAGATATCGGGACTACTAGCTCCTACAATGAGCAGTTCTTC.

This clonotype was counted between two and nine times. V and J are TRBV7-2 and TRBJ2-5, with 9 bases aligning to TRBD2. The CDR3 extends over 14 amino acids. Per germline, CDR1 SGHTA and CDR2 FQGNSA. Trimming cost V 1 base and J 6 bases; bases outside gene matches: 3. For the CDR3, the DNA is TGTGCCAGCAGCTTAGTGCTAGCGGGGCAGACCCAGTACTTC. This codes for CASSLVLAGQTQYF. Drawing the rest from reference TRBV7-2 and TRBJ2-5, the complete variable domain is GAGVSQSPSNKVTEKGKDVELRCDPISGHTALYWYRQSLGQGLEFLIYFQGNSAPDKSGLPSDRFSAERTGGSVSTLTIQRTQQEDSAVYLCASSLVLAGQTQYFGPGTRLLVL.

V gene TRBV6-4 combines with J gene TRBJ1-1; 9 bases agree with TRBD1. Germline V gives CDR1 MRHNA, CDR2 SNTAGT. The ends lost 6 bases at V and 5 bases at J; junction bases unmatched: 10. This CDR3 spans 15 amino acids. CDR3 amino acids: CASSLWPGQGTEAFF. CDR3 coding DNA: TGTGCCAGCAGCCTATGGCCGGGACAGGGAACTGAAGCTTTCTTT.

The chain joins TRBV5-1 to TRBJ1-1; a possible D gene is TRBD1 (5 bases). Germline V CDR1 and CDR2: SGHRS, YFSETQ. The CDR3 has 16 amino acids. V lost 0 bases, J lost 1 base, and 13 bases lay in between. CDR3 DNA: TGCGCCAGCAGCTTGGTCGGAGTTGGGGGGAACACTGAAGCTTTCTTT. This sequence encodes CASSLVGVGGNTEAFF.

A few counts support this clonotype. This sequence joins TRBV29-1 and TRBJ2-1; 11 positions agree with TRBD2. Unmatched junction bases numbered 14, after V lost 7 bases and J lost 9 bases. CDR3 length equals 15 residues. CDR1 SQVTM and CDR2 ANQGSEA come from the germline V gene. CDR3 residues: CSGQTSGVSRGEQFF. In DNA form, the CDR3 reads TGCAGCGGGCAGACTAGCGGGGTCTCTAGGGGTGAGCAGTTCTTC.

This clonotype was observed a handful of times. This chain connects TRBV7-8 to TRBJ2-5; no clear D. The V end was cut by 1 base, the J end by 4 bases, with 10 bases between. Germline values: CDR1 SGHVS, CDR2 FQNEAQ. The CDR3 has 14 amino acids. The CDR3 DNA reads TGTGCCAGCAGCTTAGATACTGGGGTAGAGACCCAGTACTTC. Translating it yields CASSLDTGVETQYF.

The CDR3 here is CASSLQDPRDGYTF. The CDR3 region has the DNA TGCGCCAGCAGCTTACAAGACCCCCGGGATGGCTACACCTTC. The chain is built from TRBV5-1 and TRBJ1-2; no firm D call. CDR1 and CDR2 (germline): SGHRS, YFSETQ. Trimming cost V 2 bases and J 6 bases, with 14 bases left between them. The CDR3 length is 14 residues.

This chain connects TRBV7-2 to TRBJ2-3; 7 nucleotides align to TRBD2. The CDR3 has 15 amino acids. V was clipped by 8 bases and J by 2 bases; unmatched bases: 10. The germline CDR1 and CDR2 sequences are SGHTA and FQGNSA. The DNA for the CDR3 is TGTGCCAGCGGCCGGACTAGGGATTACACAGATACGCAGTATTTT. Amino acids: CASGRTRDYTDTQYF.

This clonotype came up a few times. This chain links TRBV18 with TRBJ1-1, with D maybe TRBD1 (5 bases). V lost 3 bases to trimming and J lost 4 bases, with 9 bases between them. The CDR3 sequence is 13 residues long. Looked up from germline, CDR1 is KGHSH and CDR2 is LQKENI. This CDR3 reads CASSPGQVTEAFF. The CDR3 DNA sequence: TGTGCCAGCTCACCGGGGCAAGTCACTGAAGCTTTCTTT.